This record covers a single T cell receptor (beta chain). Only in-frame clones appear in the TCRdb table, and some are missing; sequencing was by immunoSEQ multiplex PCR. The sample contains under 200,000 clones, around 84% of which appear only once. The sample is drawn from a study of cytotoxic CD8 clonotypes in ibrutinib-treated CLL. After removal of 1 base from V and 1 base from J, the junction contained 5 bases not matched to a gene. From germline, CDR1 is LGHNA and CDR2 YSLEER. This CDR3 has 17 amino acids. The sample in question was PBMCs, obtained after 12 months of ibrutinib treatment. V gene TRBV4-3 combines with J gene TRBJ2-2; 8 bases match TRBD2. This TCR derives from a human donor with chronic lymphocytic leukemia. CDR3 DNA: TGCGCCAGCAGCCAAGGGAGCAGCGGGAGGAACACCGGGGAGCTGTTTTTT. Protein: CASSQGSSGRNTGELFF.